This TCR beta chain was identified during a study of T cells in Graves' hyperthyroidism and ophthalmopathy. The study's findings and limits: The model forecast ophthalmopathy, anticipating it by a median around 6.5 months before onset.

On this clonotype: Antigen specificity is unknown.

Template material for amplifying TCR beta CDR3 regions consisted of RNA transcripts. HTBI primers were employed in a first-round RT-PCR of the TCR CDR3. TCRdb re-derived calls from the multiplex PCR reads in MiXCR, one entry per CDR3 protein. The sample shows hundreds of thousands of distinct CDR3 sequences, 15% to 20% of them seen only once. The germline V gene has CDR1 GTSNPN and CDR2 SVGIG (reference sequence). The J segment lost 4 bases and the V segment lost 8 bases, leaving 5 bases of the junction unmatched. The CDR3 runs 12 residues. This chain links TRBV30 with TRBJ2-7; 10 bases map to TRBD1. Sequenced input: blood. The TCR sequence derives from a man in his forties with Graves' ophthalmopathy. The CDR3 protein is CALDRGKYEQYF. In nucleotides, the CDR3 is TGTGCCCTGGACAGGGGGAAGTACGAGCAGTACTTC.